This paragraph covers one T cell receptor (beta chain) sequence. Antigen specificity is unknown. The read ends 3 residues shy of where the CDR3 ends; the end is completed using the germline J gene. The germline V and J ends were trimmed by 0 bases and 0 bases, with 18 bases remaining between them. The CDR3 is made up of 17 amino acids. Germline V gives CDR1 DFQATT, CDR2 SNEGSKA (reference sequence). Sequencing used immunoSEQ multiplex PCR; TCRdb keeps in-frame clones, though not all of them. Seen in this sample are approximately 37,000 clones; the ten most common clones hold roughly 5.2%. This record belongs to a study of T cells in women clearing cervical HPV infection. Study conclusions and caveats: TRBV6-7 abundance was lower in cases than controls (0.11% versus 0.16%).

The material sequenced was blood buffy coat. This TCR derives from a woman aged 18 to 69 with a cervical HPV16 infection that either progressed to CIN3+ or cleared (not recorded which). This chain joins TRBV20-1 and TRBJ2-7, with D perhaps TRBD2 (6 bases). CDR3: CSARDTRLALSSYEQYF. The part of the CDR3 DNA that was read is TGCAGTGCTAGAGACACGCGTCTAGCGCTTAGCTCCTACGAG.